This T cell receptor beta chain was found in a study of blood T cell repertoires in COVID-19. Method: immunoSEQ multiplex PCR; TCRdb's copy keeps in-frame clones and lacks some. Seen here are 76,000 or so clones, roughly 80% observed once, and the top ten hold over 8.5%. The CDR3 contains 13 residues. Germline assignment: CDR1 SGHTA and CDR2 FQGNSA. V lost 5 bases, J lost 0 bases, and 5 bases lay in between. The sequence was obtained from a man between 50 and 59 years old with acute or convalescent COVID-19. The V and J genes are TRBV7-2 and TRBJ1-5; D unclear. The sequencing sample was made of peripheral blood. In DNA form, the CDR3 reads TGTGCCAGCAGCCGAGATAGCAATCAGCCCCAGCATTTT. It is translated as CASSRDSNQPQHF.